This T cell receptor (beta chain) stems from a study of T cell changes during pregnancy in multiple sclerosis. Trimming removed 3 bases from V and 3 bases from J, with 14 bases in between. This CDR3 contains 15 residues. Germline V gene data show CDR1 as KGHSH and CDR2 as LQKENI. Generated by immunoSEQ multiplex PCR, the TCRdb table keeps only in-frame clones and is missing some. The sample lists about 62,000 clones; roughly nine tenths were seen once. The sequenced sample was peripheral blood, obtained in the first trimester of pregnancy. The J gene is TRBJ1-1, the V gene TRBV18; D is perhaps TRBD1 (5 bases). The clonotype originates from a female donor with multiple sclerosis, enrolled in a pregnancy study. CDR3 loop: CASSPGAGGDTEAFF. In DNA form, the CDR3 reads TGTGCCAGCTCACCTGGGGCCGGGGGGGACACTGAAGCTTTCTTT.